This T cell receptor (beta chain) came from a study of PD-L1 blockade in urothelial cancer. Background on the study: Patients commenced intravenous atezolizumab, 1,200 mg every 3 weeks, around 2014. Analysis of blood occurred 3 weeks (second dose) and 6 weeks after treatment start.

The time point denotes: pretreatment peripheral blood. The assay was immunoSEQ multiplex PCR, and TCRdb's table has in-frame clones only and misses some. The top ten hold 1.5% to 2% of the sample, which has around 66,000 clones, approximately 78% seen once. V lost 5 bases to trimming and J lost 7 bases; unmatched junction nucleotides: 7. This CDR3 is 14 amino acids long. Per the germline V gene, CDR1 is SGHVS and CDR2 is FQNEAQ. This specimen consisted of PBMCs, obtained around atezolizumab (anti-PD-L1) treatment. This receptor was taken from a man aged 65 to 79 with urothelial cancer. This chain links TRBV7-8 with TRBJ1-5, with 8 bases identical to TRBD1. For the CDR3, the DNA is TGTGCCAGCAGCAAGGACAGGGCCCAACAGCCCCAGCATTTT. Amino acids: CASSKDRAQQPQHF.